Each of the 15 T cell receptor beta chains below was sequenced from the same sample in a study of cytomegalovirus exposure and HLA in healthy donors. The PCR ran on 60 Vbeta and 13 Jbeta primers. Sequencing used immunoSEQ multiplex PCR; TCRdb keeps in-frame clones, though not all of them. The sample lists some 160,000 clones, around 77% occurring once. Sequencing input: PBMCs. Receptors originate from a young woman in good health and CMV-seronegative.

This clone was seen only a few times. This chain links TRBV19 with TRBJ1-2; 8 positions match TRBD1. CDR1 is LNHDA, CDR2 SQIVND, per germline (reference sequence). Germline trimming cut 8 bases from V and 8 bases from J; bases unmatched to any gene: 10. This CDR3 is built from 13 residues. The CDR3 spells CASQFSDRVGYTF. The CDR3 DNA is TGTGCCAGTCAGTTTTCGGACAGGGTAGGCTACACCTTC. Drawing the rest from reference TRBV19 and TRBJ1-2, the complete variable domain is DGGITQSPKYLFRKEGQNVTLSCEQNLNHDAMYWYRQDPGQGLRLIYYSQIVNDFQKGDIAEGYSVSREKKESFPLTVTSAQKNPTAFYLCASQFSDRVGYTFGSGTRLTVV.

This sequence joins TRBV10-2 and TRBJ2-7; no definite D call. CDR3 length: 15 amino acids. Germline-derived CDR1 and CDR2 are WSHSY and SAAADI. V shed 0 bases and J shed 2 bases, with 11 bases lying between them. CDR3 protein: CASSESVQDPYEQYF. For the CDR3, the DNA is TGCGCCAGCAGTGAGTCGGTCCAGGATCCCTACGAGCAGTACTTC.

The chain recombines TRBV5-1 with TRBJ1-1; D not resolved. Trimming pared 1 base from V and 1 base from J, leaving 8 bases between. The CDR3 is 14 amino acids. Germline CDR1 is SGHRS and CDR2 is YFSETQ. CDR3 in DNA: TGCGCCAGCAGCTTGATGGCCACGAACACTGAAGCTTTCTTT. Translated: CASSLMATNTEAFF.

The V call is TRBV5-4, the J call TRBJ2-1, with TRBD2 matching over 10 bases. After removal of 4 bases from V and 5 bases from J, the junction contained 12 bases not matched to a gene. CDR3 length: 17 amino acids. Germline V gene lookup returns CDR1 SGHNT and CDR2 YYREEE (reference sequence). The CDR3 bases are TGTGCCAGCAGCCCGGCGGCTAGCGGGAGAGGGGACAATGAGCAGTTCTTC. It yields the protein CASSPAASGRGDNEQFF.

CDR3 sequence (DNA): TGTGCCAGTAGTATAGCCTCCGGTGATAATTCACCCCTCCACTTT. Encoded protein: CASSIASGDNSPLHF. The chain combines TRBV19 with TRBJ1-6; unclear D gene. Trimming shortened V by 1 base and J by 5 bases, and 9 bases separated the two germline ends. CDR1 and CDR2 from the germline V gene are LNHDA and SQIVND (reference sequence). The CDR3 covers 15 residues.

V is TRBV10-2 and J is TRBJ2-5, with a tentative D call TRBD1 (5 bases). Trimming removed 4 bases at V and 1 base at J, with 7 bases between. Germline V lookup: CDR1 WSHSY, CDR2 SAAADI. The CDR3 is 13 amino acids. The CDR3 sequence is CASSVDSQETQYF. The CDR3 DNA is TGCGCCAGCAGTGTTGACAGCCAAGAGACCCAGTACTTC.

This clone was observed a few times. The chain couples TRBV4-1 to TRBJ1-2; TRBD1 is a possible D gene (5 bases). Germline V gene data show CDR1 as MGHRA and CDR2 as YSYEKL. Trimming left V 2 bases short and J 1 base short, with 11 bases between. There are 15 residues in the CDR3. This CDR3 reads CASSQTQTDNYGYTF. DNA of the CDR3: TGCGCCAGCAGCCAAACTCAGACAGATAACTATGGCTACACCTTC.

Concerning this clone itself: One end of the junction fails to match germline, which may point to a read error. The CDR3, as DNA: TGTGCCAGCAGCTTGGGGACAGGGCGGATAAGATACCCCTTC. Translated, it gives CASSLGTGRIRYPF. The rearrangement links TRBV5-6 to TRBJ1-2, with 8 bases identical to TRBD1. The CDR3 spans 14 residues. Germline V gene sequence: CDR1 SGHDT, CDR2 YYEEEE.

V usage is TRBV30 and J usage is TRBJ1-2; tentative D call: TRBD1 (6 bases). CDR1 and CDR2 (germline): GTSNPN, SVGIG (reference sequence). Trimming shortened V by 2 bases and J by 6 bases, and 19 bases separated the two germline ends. The CDR3 covers 15 residues. The CDR3 DNA is TGTGCCTGGAGTCTTGGCACAACAGGGAAGAATGGCTACACCTTC. Translating gives CAWSLGTTGKNGYTF. The whole variable domain, remainder taken from reference TRBV30 and TRBJ1-2, is SQTIHQWPATLVQPVGSPLSLECTVEGTSNPNLYWYRQAAGRGLQLLFYSVGIGQISSEVPQNLSASRPQDRQFILSSKKLLLSDSGFYLCAWSLGTTGKNGYTFGSGTRLTVV.

This chain uses TRBV4-2 with TRBJ1-2; D gene ambiguous. CDR1 and CDR2 from the germline V gene are LGHNA and YNFKEQ. V lost 2 bases, J lost 7 bases, and 5 bases lay in between. This CDR3 contains 11 residues. The chain's CDR3 is CASSQSSGYTF. CDR3 sequence (DNA): TGTGCCAGCAGCCAATCGAGTGGCTACACCTTC.

This chain uses TRBV5-8 with TRBJ1-1; D may be TRBD1 (6 bases). The germline gives CDR1 SGHTS, CDR2 YDEGEE. V lost 3 bases and J lost 7, with 19 bases in between. CDR3 length: 15 amino acids. The CDR3 loop reads CASSSPWKGVDEAFF. As DNA, the CDR3 is TGTGCCAGCAGCTCCCCTTGGAAGGGGGTCGATGAAGCTTTCTTT.

The J gene is TRBJ2-7, the V gene TRBV5-1; TRBD1 aligns across 9 bases. Germline V gene lookup returns CDR1 SGHRS and CDR2 YFSETQ. The junction had 3 bases not matched to a gene; V was cut back by 3 bases and J by 5 bases. This CDR3 contains 13 residues. The CDR3 region is CASSSRDRDEQYF. The DNA of the CDR3 is TGCGCCAGCAGCTCGCGGGACAGGGACGAGCAGTACTTC.

The chain combines TRBV6-1 with TRBJ1-6; TRBD1 matches at 9 bases. CDR1 is MNHNS, CDR2 SASEGT, per germline. The CDR3 covers 15 residues. Losses at the gene ends were 2 bases for V and 9 bases for J; bases not matched to a gene: 5. CDR3 sequence reads: CASSERTGVSSPLHF. The CDR3 DNA sequence: TGTGCCAGCAGTGAAAGGACAGGGGTTAGTTCACCCCTCCACTTT.

CDR3 in DNA: TGCGCCAGCAGCTTCGACGGGGACTATGGCTACACCTTC. Translating gives CASSFDGDYGYTF. V gene TRBV5-1 combines with J gene TRBJ1-2; D gene unclear. CDR3 length equals 13 residues. V dropped 2 bases and J dropped 3 bases, with 8 bases sitting between them. Per germline, CDR1 SGHRS and CDR2 YFSETQ.

The genes are TRBV28 and TRBJ1-1; a weak D match, TRBD1 (5 bases). V lost 4 bases and J lost 5, with 20 bases in between. CDR1 MDHEN and CDR2 SYDVKM come from the germline V gene. The CDR3 runs to 16 residues. CDR3 coding DNA: TGTGCCAGCAGTTCAAGGTACGGCTCGGGGGGGACTGAAGCTTTCTTT. It encodes CASSSRYGSGGTEAFF.